The present T cell receptor (beta chain) was sequenced within a study of OX40 agonist ivuxolimab in advanced cancers. On the study more broadly: Patients treated during dose escalation were battling hepatocellular carcinoma, melanoma, renal cell or head and neck cancer.

CDR3 size: 16 residues. Germline V lookup: CDR1 SGDLS, CDR2 YYNGEE. The V and J ends lost 2 bases and 1 base, in that order; junction bases with no gene match: 6. General study results and limits: Antigen targets of the expanded peripheral T cells went undetermined. At doses 0.1 to 3.0 mg/kg, CD4+ and CD8+ clones expanded.

Worth noting for this clone: The antigen is unknown.

Here immunoSEQ multiplex PCR was the method, and the copy in TCRdb shows in-frame clones only, minus some. The table shows about 58,000 clones, with less than 85% occurring only once. Specimen: CD4+ or CD8+ T cells sorted from blood, collected in a trial of the OX40 agonist ivuxolimab. This chain connects TRBV9 to TRBJ1-3; 7 positions match TRBD1. The source of this sequence is an adult with an advanced solid tumor such as melanoma, head and neck, liver or kidney cancer. CDR3 region: CASSVGQDRSGNTIYF. In nucleotides, the CDR3 is TGTGCCAGCAGCGTTGGACAGGACCGTTCTGGAAACACCATATATTTT.